One and the same sample provided the 13 T cell receptor beta chains below, sequenced in a study of beta chain features in type 1 diabetes. Every bit of the isolated RNA underwent reverse transcription, so sequencing read expressed TCRB transcripts. TCRdb's copy holds only in-frame clones and misses some; the assay was immunoSEQ multiplex PCR. The sample includes under 400,000 clones, around 19% of them seen just once. Sequencing was done on a sample of naive CD4+ T cells from blood. Receptor source: a woman aged 18-29 years in good health.

The V call is TRBV9, the J call TRBJ1-1; D might be TRBD1 (5 bases). Germline-derived CDR1 and CDR2 are SGDLS and YYNGEE. The CDR3 runs 15 residues. The V and J ends lost 1 base and 7 bases respectively, with 17 bases between them. CDR3 residues: CASSVRDSQVDEAFF. The DNA for the CDR3 is TGTGCCAGCAGCGTACGGGACTCCCAGGTTGATGAAGCTTTCTTT.

This clone was seen more than once but under ten times. The chain combines TRBV2 with TRBJ1-2; 8 nucleotides agree with TRBD1. The CDR3 extends over 13 amino acids. After removal of 8 bases from V and 4 bases from J, the junction contained 6 bases not matched to a gene. From germline, CDR1 is SNHLY and CDR2 FYNNEI. The CDR3: CASSNRGGYGYTF. DNA of the CDR3: TGTGCCAGCTCAAACAGGGGGGGCTATGGCTACACCTTC.

The V gene is TRBV4-1, the J gene TRBJ1-4; 8 bases map to TRBD1. This CDR3 spans 19 amino acids. Looked up from germline, CDR1 is MGHRA and CDR2 is YSYEKL. V was clipped by 0 bases and J by 3 bases; unmatched bases: 12. Here the CDR3 reads CASSQEGRDRGRANEKLFF. The CDR3 DNA sequence: TGCGCCAGCAGCCAAGAAGGGCGAGACAGGGGCCGAGCTAATGAAAAACTGTTTTTT.

This clone was counted a few times. J is TRBJ1-1 and V is TRBV18; 11 bases are shared with TRBD1. CDR3 size: 14 residues. Germline lookup yields CDR1 KGHSH and CDR2 LQKENI. The ends lost 4 bases at V and 5 bases at J; junction bases unmatched: 3. The CDR3 protein is CASSLGQGGTEAFF. In nucleotides, the CDR3 is TGTGCCAGCTCACTGGGACAGGGGGGGACTGAAGCTTTCTTT.

The chain uses TRBV7-3 and TRBJ2-7, with 7 bases that match TRBD1. Losses at the gene ends were 1 base for V and 0 bases for J; bases not matched to a gene: 12. Germline CDR1 reads SGHTA; CDR2 reads FQGTGA. CDR3 length: 18 amino acids. The CDR3 DNA reads as TGTGCCAGCAGCTTAAAGCGATGGGACAGATTAGCCTCCTACGAGCAGTACTTC. Translating it yields CASSLKRWDRLASYEQYF.

The chain recombines TRBV4-1 with TRBJ2-7, with D perhaps TRBD2 (6 bases). Germline V gives CDR1 MGHRA, CDR2 YSYEKL. CDR3 size: 17 residues. V was pared by 2 bases and J by 0 bases, with 17 bases between. CDR3 bases: TGCGCCAGCAGCCAATTGAGACTAGGAGGCCGCTCCTACGAGCAGTACTTC. Its translation is CASSQLRLGGRSYEQYF.

The chain uses TRBV11-1 and TRBJ2-3, with TRBD2 identical over 8 bases. Germline trimming cut 5 bases from V and 3 bases from J; bases unmatched to any gene: 10. Germline V gene lookup returns CDR1 SGHAT and CDR2 FQDESV (reference sequence). The CDR3 covers 16 residues. Written as DNA, the CDR3 is TGTGCCAGCAGCCCGCGAAGGTCGGGGGGGACAGATACGCAGTATTTT. Translated, it gives CASSPRRSGGTDTQYF.

This clone was seen only a few times. The V gene is TRBV5-4, the J gene TRBJ1-6; a weak D match, TRBD1 (5 bases). The V gene's germline CDR1 is SGHNT and CDR2 YYREEE (reference sequence). The CDR3 spans 14 residues. Between the trimmed V and J ends, which lost 4 bases and 6 bases, there was a span of 11 bases. The CDR3 spells CASSLDSFNSPLHF. The CDR3, as DNA: TGTGCCAGCAGCCTAGACAGCTTTAATTCACCCCTCCACTTT.

This clone has just a few counts. The V and J genes are TRBV18 and TRBJ2-3; D is ambiguous. V was pared by 0 bases and J by 0 bases, with 4 bases between. The germline CDR1 and CDR2 sequences are KGHSH and LQKENI. The CDR3 has 14 amino acids. The CDR3 sequence is CASSPPASTDTQYF. The CDR3 DNA reads TGTGCCAGCTCACCACCGGCTAGCACAGATACGCAGTATTTT.

This clone was seen more than once but under ten times. The chain uses TRBV2 and TRBJ1-5, with TRBD1 identical over 8 bases. Germline V gene sequence: CDR1 SNHLY, CDR2 FYNNEI. With V trimmed by 6 bases and J by 2 bases, 6 bases remained unmatched. This CDR3 is built from 15 residues. The CDR3 is CASRDQTGGNQPQHF. CDR3 coding DNA: TGTGCCAGCAGGGACCAGACAGGGGGCAATCAGCCCCAGCATTTT.

The chain has TRBV2 and TRBJ2-1; D is uncertain. CDR3 length: 15 residues. Germline assignment: CDR1 SNHLY and CDR2 FYNNEI. The V gene lost 2 bases and the J gene lost 8 bases, with 16 bases spanning the gap. CDR3 loop: CASSERLVTSDEQFF. For the CDR3, the DNA is TGTGCCAGCAGTGAAAGGTTGGTGACAAGTGATGAGCAGTTCTTC.

The rearrangement joins TRBV7-9 to TRBJ2-7, with 9 bases fitting TRBD1. The CDR3 loop spans 14 amino acids. The V gene's germline CDR1 is SEHNR and CDR2 FQNEAQ (reference sequence). The ends lost 3 bases at V and 5 bases at J; junction bases unmatched: 5. The CDR3 DNA follows: TGTGCCAGCAGCTTGGACAGGGGTTTCCACGAGCAGTACTTC. Translating it yields CASSLDRGFHEQYF.

The chain uses TRBV10-3 and TRBJ2-7; a possible D gene is TRBD2 (5 bases). V lost 2 bases, J lost 6 bases, and 17 bases lay in between. Germline V CDR1 and CDR2: ENHRY, SYGVKD. This CDR3 has 15 amino acids. The CDR3 DNA is TGTGCCATCAGTGAGCAGGAGGAGTTTCTGGGCGAGCAGTACTTC. Its protein is CAISEQEEFLGEQYF.